The clone carrying this T cell receptor beta chain has a count of ten or more. The antigen is undetermined. This sample stems from a study of early T cells in non-severe SARS-CoV-2 infection. Study-wide background: From unsorted whole blood, bulk RNA was sequenced, and the chains remained unpaired.

Individual cDNA molecules received unique molecular identifiers. TCRdb reprocessed the 5' RACE reads with MiXCR, giving one entry per CDR3 protein. Among 15,000 to 20,000 distinct CDR3 sequences listed, roughly 5.1% were seen once. Per the germline V gene, CDR1 is SGHAT and CDR2 is FQNNGV. V lost 3 bases and J lost 7, with 12 bases in between. This CDR3 has 14 residues. Study-wide results and caveats: Anti-spike CD8 specificities were favored by VDJdb matching, whose results missed private and CD4 specificities.

The V gene is TRBV11-2, the J gene TRBJ1-4; D gene unclear. The source is an adult who was a healthcare worker with PCR-confirmed SARS-CoV-2 infection or an uninfected control (not recorded which). The specimen sequenced was whole blood. DNA of the CDR3: TGTGCCAGCAGCTTCTTGAAAACTGGTGAAAAACTGTTTTTT. This encodes CASSFLKTGEKLFF.